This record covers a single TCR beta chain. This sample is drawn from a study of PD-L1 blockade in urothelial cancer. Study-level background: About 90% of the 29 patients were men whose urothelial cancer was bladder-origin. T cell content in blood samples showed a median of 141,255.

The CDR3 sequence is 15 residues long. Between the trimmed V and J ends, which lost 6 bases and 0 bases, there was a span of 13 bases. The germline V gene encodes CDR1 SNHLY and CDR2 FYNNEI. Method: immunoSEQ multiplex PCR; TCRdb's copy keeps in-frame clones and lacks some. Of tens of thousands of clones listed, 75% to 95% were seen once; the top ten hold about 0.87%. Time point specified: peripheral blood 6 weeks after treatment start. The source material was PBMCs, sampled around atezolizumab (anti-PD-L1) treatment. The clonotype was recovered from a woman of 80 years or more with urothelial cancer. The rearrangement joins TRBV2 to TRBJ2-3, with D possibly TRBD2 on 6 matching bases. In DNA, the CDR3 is TGTGCCAGCAGCGTGGGACTCCTAAGCACAGATACGCAGTATTTT. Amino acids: CASSVGLLSTDTQYF.